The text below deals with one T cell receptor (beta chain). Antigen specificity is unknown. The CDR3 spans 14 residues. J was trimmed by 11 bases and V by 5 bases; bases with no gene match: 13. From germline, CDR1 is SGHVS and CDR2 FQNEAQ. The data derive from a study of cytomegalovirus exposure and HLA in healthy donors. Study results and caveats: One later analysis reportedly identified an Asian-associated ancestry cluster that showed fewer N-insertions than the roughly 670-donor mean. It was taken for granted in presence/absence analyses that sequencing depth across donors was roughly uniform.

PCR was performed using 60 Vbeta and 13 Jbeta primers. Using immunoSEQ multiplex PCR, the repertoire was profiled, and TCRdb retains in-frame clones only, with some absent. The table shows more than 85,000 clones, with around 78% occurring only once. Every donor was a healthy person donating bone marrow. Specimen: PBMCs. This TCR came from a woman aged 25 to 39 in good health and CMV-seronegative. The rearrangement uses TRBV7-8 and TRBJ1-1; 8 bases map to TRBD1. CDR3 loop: CASSATGGFIGAFF. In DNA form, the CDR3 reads TGTGCCAGCAGCGCAACAGGGGGGTTTATTGGGGCTTTCTTT.